The 28 T cell receptor beta chains below were found in one sample sequenced in a study of breast tumors, draining lymph nodes, adjacent tissues. Breast cancer patients provided tissue from their axillary draining lymph nodes. TCRdb recomputed calls from the multiplex PCR reads with MiXCR, one row per CDR3 protein. The table lists some 200,000 distinct CDR3 sequences, around 33% of them singletons. Sequenced sample: axillary lymph node tissue. The receptors were gathered from a female donor with breast cancer. Some clones in this sample may be carry-over from other donors' samples.

This chain connects TRBV7-8 to TRBJ1-4, with D possibly TRBD1 on 5 matching bases. The CDR3 runs to 15 residues. The ends were cut back, 5 bases at V and 3 bases at J, with 13 bases in the middle. The germline CDR1 and CDR2 sequences are SGHVS and FQNEAQ. CDR3 sequence (DNA): TGTGCCAGCAGCCCCTGGGGGGAGGCTAATGAAAAACTGTTTTTT. As protein: CASSPWGEANEKLFF.

A word on this clonotype: The limits of the CDR3 on the DNA are not certain, so only TCRdb's listed CDR3 is given. The chain joins TRBV20-1 to TRBJ2-2; the table's TRBD2 call for D was not verified on the DNA. Counting both end residues, the CDR3 totals 24 amino acids. Germline CDR1 DFQATT, CDR2 SNEGSKA (reference sequence). This chain's CDR3 is CSARELAGGGYEQYFGPGTGELFF.

There are a few counts of this clonotype. The gene calls are TRBV29-1 and TRBJ1-1; 7 bases agree with TRBD1. Trimming cost V 7 bases and J 3 bases; bases outside gene matches: 8. Germline V gives CDR1 SQVTM, CDR2 ANQGSEA. CDR3 length: 13 residues. CDR3 coding DNA: TGCAGCGCCCGACAGGGACTACACACTGAAGCTTTCTTT. Its protein is CSARQGLHTEAFF.

The sample holds many counts of this clonotype. The genes are TRBV30 and TRBJ1-4; 12 bases fit TRBD1. Trimming cost V 2 bases and J 7 bases; bases outside gene matches: 8. CDR1 is GTSNPN and CDR2 is SVGIG in the germline V gene (reference sequence). CDR3 size: 16 residues. The CDR3 region is CAWSTGTGGYSEKLFF. The CDR3 DNA is TGTGCCTGGAGTACCGGGACAGGGGGCTATAGTGAAAAACTGTTTTTT.

Remarks on this clonotype: This sequence may be a read error, since a much larger clone differs from it by one base. V is TRBV18 and J is TRBJ2-5, with TRBD1 matching over 7 bases. CDR1 KGHSH and CDR2 LQKENI come from the germline V gene. V gave up 4 bases and J gave up 5 bases; unmatched junction bases: 4. This CDR3 is 13 amino acids long. CDR3 bases: TGTGCCAGCTCACAGGGACAGCCGGAGACCCAGTACTTC. Amino acid sequence: CASSQGQPETQYF.

In this sample, this clonotype turned up many times. The chain employs TRBV20-1 and TRBJ1-5; D is unresolved. Germline loops: CDR1 DFQATT, CDR2 SNEGSKA (reference sequence). The CDR3 is made up of 15 amino acids. Trimming cost V 4 bases and J 3 bases, with 16 bases left between them. CDR3 loop: CSATFLDANNQPQHF. DNA of the CDR3: TGCAGTGCTACCTTCCTCGACGCAAACAATCAGCCCCAGCATTTT.

The genes are TRBV3-1 and TRBJ2-5; 7 nucleotides match TRBD2. Germline trimming cut 3 bases from V and 4 bases from J; bases unmatched to any gene: 2. The CDR3 has 13 amino acids. Germline values: CDR1 LGHDT, CDR2 YNNKEL (reference sequence). Written as DNA, the CDR3 is TGTGCCAGCAGCCAGACTAGCCTAGAGACCCAGTACTTC. Translating gives CASSQTSLETQYF.

This clonotype was found many times. The CDR3 nucleotides read TGTGCCACCAGCCGTCCCGGGACTAGCGGGGGCCGTTACAATGAGCAGTTCTTC. Its translation: CATSRPGTSGGRYNEQFF. The genes are TRBV24-1 and TRBJ2-1; 14 nucleotides agree with TRBD2. V lost 7 bases and J lost 4; bases outside the gene matches: 11. The CDR3 is made up of 18 amino acids. Germline V gene data show CDR1 as KGHDR and CDR2 as SFDVKD.

The chain combines TRBV29-1 with TRBJ2-3, with 12 positions matching TRBD2. Trimming took 7 bases from V and 11 from J; bases not matched to a gene: 22. Germline V gene sequence: CDR1 SQVTM, CDR2 ANQGSEA. The CDR3 length is 17 residues. The CDR3 spells CSALPYLLAGGSNEQYF. CDR3 coding DNA: TGCAGCGCCCTACCTTATTTACTAGCGGGGGGTAGTAATGAGCAGTATTTT.

Many counts were recorded for this clonotype. J is TRBJ2-2 and V is TRBV7-2; TRBD2 is a possible D gene (6 bases). Trimming removed 5 bases at V and 9 bases at J, with 13 bases between. The CDR3 covers 13 residues. Looked up from germline, CDR1 is SGHTA and CDR2 is FQGNSA. The CDR3 sequence is CASSTSKARELFF. The CDR3 region has the DNA TGTGCCAGCAGCACTAGCAAGGCCCGGGAGCTGTTTTTT.

This clonotype was found many times. The gene calls are TRBV6-6 and TRBJ1-3; D perhaps matches TRBD1 (6 bases). Trimming stripped 7 bases from V and 1 base from J, with 8 bases between. This CDR3 is 13 amino acids long. Per germline, CDR1 MNHNY and CDR2 SVGAGI (reference sequence). The DNA for the CDR3 is TGTGCCAGCACTCAGGGGTCTGGAAACACCATATATTTT. It encodes CASTQGSGNTIYF.

This clonotype came up many times. The V call is TRBV6-2 or TRBV6-3, the J call TRBJ1-3; 7 bases fit TRBD1. With V trimmed by 2 bases and J by 0 bases, 4 bases remained unmatched. This CDR3 spans 16 amino acids. Germline V lookup: CDR1 MNHEY, CDR2 SVGEGT. The CDR3 loop reads CASSYADRASGNTIYF. For the CDR3, the DNA is TGTGCCAGCAGTTACGCCGACAGGGCCTCTGGAAACACCATATATTTT.

The V call is TRBV20-1, the J call TRBJ1-1; 7 bases line up with TRBD1. The CDR3 sequence is 13 residues long. Germline CDR1 DFQATT, CDR2 SNEGSKA (reference sequence). J gave up 5 bases and V 0 bases, and 3 bases lay outside the gene matches. CDR3 bases: TGCAGTGCTAGAGATCCCAGGGGGACTGAAGCTTTCTTT. Its translation is CSARDPRGTEAFF.

This clonotype appeared many times. Here the CDR3 DNA reads TGTGCCAGCAGTTCAGGACTAGCGAATTCCGGGGAGCTGTTTTTT. It translates to CASSSGLANSGELFF. J is TRBJ2-2 and V is TRBV12-3 or TRBV12-4, with TRBD2 matching 9 bases. V gave up 4 bases and J gave up 6 bases; unmatched junction bases: 6. The CDR3 is 15 residues long.

At least ten counts were recorded for this clonotype. This chain joins TRBV30 and TRBJ2-5, with TRBD2 matching over 9 bases. The CDR3 has 13 amino acids. V lost 7 bases and J lost 4; bases outside the gene matches: 7. Germline V CDR1 and CDR2: GTSNPN, SVGIG (reference sequence). CDR3 sequence reads: CASTLAGRETQYF. For the CDR3, the DNA is TGTGCCTCCACTCTAGCGGGGAGAGAGACCCAGTACTTC.

This clonotype was seen at least ten times. The CDR3 protein is CASSRDSHQETQYF. The CDR3 DNA reads TGTGCCAGCAGCCGGGACAGTCACCAAGAGACCCAGTACTTC. The chain joins TRBV9 to TRBJ2-5; TRBD1 agrees at 7 bases. The length of the CDR3 is 14 residues. Germline values: CDR1 SGDLS, CDR2 YYNGEE. V trimming: 4 bases; J trimming: 0 bases; junction bases outside the gene matches: 3.

The sample holds many counts of this clonotype. The J gene is TRBJ1-2, the V gene TRBV7-2; no definite D call. CDR1 and CDR2 from the germline V gene are SGHTA and FQGNSA. The CDR3 extends over 14 amino acids. Trimming removed 1 base at V and 4 bases at J, with 10 bases between. The CDR3 is CASSLVSGTYGYTF. In DNA, the CDR3 is TGTGCCAGCAGCTTAGTGTCAGGCACCTATGGCTACACCTTC.

Worth noting for this clonotype: A much larger clonotype is one base distant, so this may be a read error. The chain couples TRBV18 to TRBJ2-1; 7 positions agree with TRBD2. Germline V gene data show CDR1 as KGHSH and CDR2 as LQKENI. The CDR3 spans 14 residues. Trimming cost V 4 bases and J 9 bases; bases outside gene matches: 9. For the CDR3, the DNA is TGTGCCAGCTCACTTGGGGAGGGAAGCCGTGAGCAGTTCTTC. This gives the protein CASSLGEGSREQFF. Looking up the rest from reference TRBV18 and TRBJ2-1 gives the full variable domain: NAGVMQNPRHLVRRRGQEARLRCSPMKGHSHVYWYRQLPEEGLKFMVYLQKENIIDESGMPKERFSAEFPKEGPSILRIQQVVRGDSAAYFCASSLGEGSREQFFGPGTRLTVL.

This clonotype showed up many times. The J gene is TRBJ2-2, the V gene TRBV10-3; 8 bases fit TRBD1. Germline V gene sequence: CDR1 ENHRY, CDR2 SYGVKD. There are 13 residues in the CDR3. The J segment lost 6 bases and the V segment lost 8 bases, leaving 5 bases of the junction unmatched. The DNA of the CDR3 is TGTGCCATCGGGCAGGGGGCCCCCGGGGAGCTGTTTTTT. It codes for CAIGQGAPGELFF.

This clonotype was seen once. A single base separates this from a much larger clone, so it may be a read error. The rearrangement joins TRBV5-4 to TRBJ2-3; D perhaps matches TRBD2 (5 bases). Trimming pared 2 bases from V and 2 bases from J, leaving 18 bases between. Per the germline V gene, CDR1 is SGHNT and CDR2 is YYREEE (reference sequence). CDR3 length: 17 residues. The CDR3 loop is CASSFWRALGITDTQYF. CDR3 nucleotides: TGTGCCAGCAGCTTTTGGCGGGCACTCGGCATCACAGATACGCAGTATTTT.

Ten or more counts support this clonotype. V is TRBV10-3 and J is TRBJ2-1; no firm D call. Germline V gene sequence: CDR1 ENHRY, CDR2 SYGVKD. The length of the CDR3 is 11 residues. V was cut by 8 bases and J by 3 bases, with 5 bases left in between. DNA for the CDR3: TGTGCCATCTCAGGCTACAATGAGCAGTTCTTC. This sequence encodes CAISGYNEQFF.

This clonotype appeared many times. The chain joins TRBV20-1 to TRBJ2-5, with D perhaps TRBD2 (6 bases). Germline CDR1 and CDR2: DFQATT and SNEGSKA (reference sequence). This CDR3 is 12 amino acids long. V lost 7 bases and J lost 6, with 15 bases in between. CDR3: CSVQEGGQTQYF. CDR3 in DNA: TGCAGTGTTCAGGAGGGCGGACAGACCCAGTACTTC.

Concerning this clonotype itself: Lacking the conserved final phenylalanine or tryptophan, this CDR3 likely reflects a read error. The DNA is omitted, as the CDR3 cannot be located on it reliably, and the CDR3 follows TCRdb's listing. The chain is built from TRBV5-1 and TRBJ1-3. The CDR3 extends over 15 residues, inclusive of both ends. Germline values: CDR1 SGHRS, CDR2 YFSETQ. The CDR3 sequence is CASSSEGSFGNTTYV.

The chain combines TRBV7-3 with TRBJ2-5; 7 bases match TRBD2. CDR1 is SGHTA, CDR2 FQGTGA, per germline. This CDR3 comprises 13 residues. V shed 5 bases and J 5 bases; nucleotides not matched to a gene: 5. The CDR3: CASSPISGETQYF. In DNA, the CDR3 is TGTGCCAGCAGCCCCATTAGCGGGGAGACCCAGTACTTC. Complete variable domain (other parts from reference TRBV7-3 and TRBJ2-5): GAGVSQTPSNKVTEKGKYVELRCDPISGHTALYWYRQSLGQGPEFLIYFQGTGAADDSGLPNDRFFAVRPEGSVSTLKIQRTERGDSAVYLCASSPISGETQYFGPGTRLLVL.

This clonotype was seen once. With a much larger clone just one base away, this may be a read error. J is TRBJ2-5 and V is TRBV5-4, with 7 nucleotides matching TRBD2. This CDR3 comprises 15 residues. J lost 5 bases, V lost 1 base, and 8 bases had no gene match. Germline V lookup: CDR1 SGHNT, CDR2 YYREEE (reference sequence). The CDR3 DNA reads as TGTGCCAGCAGCTTGTGGTTGGGGGGGGTGGAGACCCAGTACTTC. It translates to CASSLWLGGVETQYF.

This clonotype appeared many times. This chain links TRBV7-2 with TRBJ2-7; D is tentatively TRBD1 or TRBD2 (5 bases each). The germline V gene encodes CDR1 SGHTA and CDR2 FQGNSA. The CDR3 runs to 13 residues. Trimming shortened V by 5 bases and J by 3 bases, and 11 bases separated the two germline ends. This chain's CDR3 is CASSPEGLYEQYF. The CDR3 nucleotides are TGTGCCAGCAGCCCCGAGGGGCTCTACGAGCAGTACTTC.

The chain recombines TRBV20-1 with TRBJ1-2; TRBD1 aligns across 8 bases. In germline, CDR1 is DFQATT, CDR2 SNEGSKA (reference sequence). CDR3 size: 20 residues. The V gene end was trimmed by 0 bases and the J gene end by 2 bases; junction bases not matched to a gene: 20. The CDR3 DNA is TGCAGTGCTAGAGATTTAGCCCCCGCAGCCCGGACAGGGTTCAACTATGGCTACACCTTC. It encodes CSARDLAPAARTGFNYGYTF.

The rearrangement uses TRBV9 and TRBJ2-1, with 12 bases lining up with TRBD2. Losses at the gene ends were 4 bases for V and 9 bases for J; bases not matched to a gene: 14. The CDR3 is 17 amino acids. Germline CDR1 is SGDLS and CDR2 is YYNGEE. The DNA for the CDR3 is TGTGCCAGCAGCCCCCAAGGGGGACTAGCGGGTACCACTGAGCAGTTCTTC. It is translated as CASSPQGGLAGTTEQFF. Full variable domain (rest looked up from reference TRBV9 and TRBJ2-1): DSGVTQTPKHLITATGQRVTLRCSPRSGDLSVYWYQQSLDQGLQFLIQYYNGEERAKGNILERFSAQQFPDLHSELNLSSLELGDSALYFCASSPQGGLAGTTEQFFGPGTRLTVL.